The 8 T cell receptor beta chains below were found in one sample sequenced in a study of T-cell memory formation after mild COVID-19. From the 5' RACE reads, TCRdb called clonotypes with MiXCR, one entry per CDR3 protein. Of 150,000 or so distinct CDR3 sequences in the sample, roughly 12% were seen once. Sequencing was performed on PBMCs or a T cell subset sorted from them (not recorded which). The receptors stem from a man aged 18-30 years who had mild COVID-19 (a few samples of this study predate the infection). Cell type and time point are not known.

This chain links TRBV9 with TRBJ2-1; D possibly corresponds to TRBD2 (6 bases). CDR3 length: 14 residues. CDR1 is SGDLS and CDR2 is YYNGEE in the germline V gene. Trimming cost V 3 bases and J 4 bases, with 11 bases left between them. The CDR3 DNA reads as TGTGCCAGCAGCGGGACCGGGGGATACAATGAGCAGTTCTTC. Residues: CASSGTGGYNEQFF.

This clonotype was picked up many times. The gene calls are TRBV18 and TRBJ1-2, with a possible D match to TRBD1 (6 bases). Trimming pared 2 bases from V and 4 bases from J, leaving 14 bases between. The CDR3 sequence is 15 residues long. CDR1 and CDR2 (germline): KGHSH, LQKENI. The CDR3 protein is CASSPTRGQLYGYTF. The CDR3 nucleotides are TGTGCCAGCTCACCAACTAGAGGACAGCTCTATGGCTACACCTTC.

This clonotype was picked up a small number of times. V usage is TRBV6-5 and J usage is TRBJ2-4; 8 positions match TRBD2. The CDR3 sequence is 16 residues long. V trimming: 6 bases; J trimming: 7 bases; junction bases outside the gene matches: 14. The germline CDR1 and CDR2 sequences are MNHEY and SVGAGI. Written as DNA, the CDR3 is TGTGCCAGCAGCCCTGACCCGGGACTAGTAAGGAACATTCAGTACTTC. This sequence encodes CASSPDPGLVRNIQYF.

Regarding this clonotype: At one of its ends the junction is not consistent with the germline gene, which may arise from a read error. The chain combines TRBV12-3 or TRBV12-4 with TRBJ1-5; 8 bases map to TRBD1. The CDR3 sequence is 14 residues long. This CDR3 reads CASGGQGLTQPQHF. The CDR3 DNA reads as TGTGCCAGCGGCGGACAGGGTTTAACGCAGCCCCAACATTTT.

This clonotype was seen a handful of times. V and J are TRBV20-1 and TRBJ2-1, with D possibly being TRBD2 (6 bases). This CDR3 contains 16 residues. V lost 6 bases, J lost 9 bases, and 27 bases lay in between. Germline V gene lookup returns CDR1 DFQATT and CDR2 SNEGSKA (reference sequence). Written as DNA, the CDR3 is TGCAGTGCGGCACCCCTGGGGGGTGTAGTAGCCGCTGAGCAGTTCTTC. It encodes CSAAPLGGVVAAEQFF.

The rearrangement uses TRBV20-1 and TRBJ2-1; a weak D match, TRBD2 (5 bases). Trimming pared 0 bases from V and 7 bases from J, leaving 16 bases between. The germline V gene has CDR1 DFQATT and CDR2 SNEGSKA (reference sequence). The length of the CDR3 is 15 residues. The CDR3 here is CSAREAIGGRNEQFF. The CDR3 region has the DNA TGCAGTGCTAGAGAAGCTATTGGAGGACGAAATGAGCAGTTCTTC.

The genes are TRBV5-1 and TRBJ2-3; no definite D call. CDR1 and CDR2 from the germline V gene are SGHRS and YFSETQ. CDR3 length: 12 residues. With 5 bases removed from V and 2 bases from J, the gap between germline ends came to 6 bases. The CDR3 nucleotides are TGCGCCAGCAGGACCCACACAGATACGCAGTATTTT. It specifies CASRTHTDTQYF. Full variable domain (outside the CDR3, taken from reference TRBV5-1 and TRBJ2-3): KAGVTQTPRYLIKTRGQQVTLSCSPISGHRSVSWYQQTPGQGLQFLFEYFSETQRNKGNFPGRFSGRQFSNSRSEMNVSTLELGDSALYLCASRTHTDTQYFGPGTRLTVL.

This clonotype has a handful of counts. This chain links TRBV6-2 or TRBV6-3 with TRBJ1-5; D is perhaps TRBD1 (6 bases). From germline, CDR1 is MNHEY and CDR2 SVGEGT. The length of the CDR3 is 14 residues. Trimming stripped 10 bases from V and 6 bases from J, with 19 bases between. Here the CDR3 DNA reads TGTGCCACCTCGGGACAAACGGTCACTCAGCCCCAGCATTTT. Amino acids: CATSGQTVTQPQHF.